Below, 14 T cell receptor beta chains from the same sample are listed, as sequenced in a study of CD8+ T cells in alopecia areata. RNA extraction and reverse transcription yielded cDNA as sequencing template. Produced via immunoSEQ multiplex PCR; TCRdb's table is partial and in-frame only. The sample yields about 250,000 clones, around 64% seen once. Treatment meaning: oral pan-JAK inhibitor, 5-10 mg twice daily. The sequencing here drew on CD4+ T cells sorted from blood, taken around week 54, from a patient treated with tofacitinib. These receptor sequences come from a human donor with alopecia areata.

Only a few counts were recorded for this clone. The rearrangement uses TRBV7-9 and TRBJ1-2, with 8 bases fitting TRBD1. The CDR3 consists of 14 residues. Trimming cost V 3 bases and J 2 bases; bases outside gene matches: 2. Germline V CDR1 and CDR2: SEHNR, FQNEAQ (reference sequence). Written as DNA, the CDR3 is TGTGCCAGCAGCTTCGGACAGGGAAACTATGGCTACACCTTC. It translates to CASSFGQGNYGYTF. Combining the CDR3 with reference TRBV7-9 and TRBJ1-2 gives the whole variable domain DTGVSQNPRHKITKRGQNVTFRCDPISEHNRLYWYRQTLGQGPEFLTYFQNEAQLEKSRLLSDRFSAERPKGSFSTLEIQRTEQGDSAMYLCASSFGQGNYGYTFGSGTRLTVV.

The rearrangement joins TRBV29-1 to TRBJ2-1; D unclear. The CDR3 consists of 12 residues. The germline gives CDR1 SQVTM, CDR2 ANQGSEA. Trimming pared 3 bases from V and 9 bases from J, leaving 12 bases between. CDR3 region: CSVDPLNGEQFF. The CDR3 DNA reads TGCAGCGTTGATCCCCTGAACGGTGAGCAGTTCTTC.

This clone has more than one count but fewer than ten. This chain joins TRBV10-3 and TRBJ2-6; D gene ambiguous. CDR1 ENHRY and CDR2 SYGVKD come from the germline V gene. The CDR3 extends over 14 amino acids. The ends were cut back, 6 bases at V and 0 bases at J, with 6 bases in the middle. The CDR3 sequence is CAIRSVSGANVLTF. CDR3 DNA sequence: TGTGCCATCAGATCGGTCTCTGGGGCCAACGTCCTGACTTTC.

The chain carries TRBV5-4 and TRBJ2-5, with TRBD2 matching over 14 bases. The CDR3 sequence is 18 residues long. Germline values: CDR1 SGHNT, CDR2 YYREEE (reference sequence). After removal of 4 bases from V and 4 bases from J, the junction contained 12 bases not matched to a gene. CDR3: CASSQTGTSGGPSETQYF. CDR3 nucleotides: TGTGCCAGCAGCCAGACCGGGACTAGCGGGGGCCCCTCAGAGACCCAGTACTTC.

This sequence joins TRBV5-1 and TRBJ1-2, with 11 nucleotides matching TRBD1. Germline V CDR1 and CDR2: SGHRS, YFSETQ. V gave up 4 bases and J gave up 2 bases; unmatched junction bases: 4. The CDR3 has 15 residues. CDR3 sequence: CASSRGQGANYGYTF. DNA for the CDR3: TGCGCCAGCAGCAGAGGACAGGGGGCGAACTATGGCTACACCTTC.

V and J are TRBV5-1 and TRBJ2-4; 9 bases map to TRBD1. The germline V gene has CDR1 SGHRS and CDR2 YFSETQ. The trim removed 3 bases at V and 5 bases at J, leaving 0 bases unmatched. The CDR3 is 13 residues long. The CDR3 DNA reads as TGCGCCAGCAGCTACAGGGGGCAAAACATTCAGTACTTC. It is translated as CASSYRGQNIQYF.

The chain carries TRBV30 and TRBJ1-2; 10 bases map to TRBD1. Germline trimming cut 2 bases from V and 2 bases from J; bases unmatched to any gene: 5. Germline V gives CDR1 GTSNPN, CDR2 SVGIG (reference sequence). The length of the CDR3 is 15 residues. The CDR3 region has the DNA TGTGCCTGGAGTACGGGACAGGGGAGAAACTATGGCTACACCTTC. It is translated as CAWSTGQGRNYGYTF.

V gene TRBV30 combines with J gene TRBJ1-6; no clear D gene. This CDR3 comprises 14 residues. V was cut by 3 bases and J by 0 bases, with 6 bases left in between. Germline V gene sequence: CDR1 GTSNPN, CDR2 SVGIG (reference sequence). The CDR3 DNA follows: TGTGCCTGGAGGGGAAGCTCCTATAATTCACCCCTCCACTTT. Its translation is CAWRGSSYNSPLHF.

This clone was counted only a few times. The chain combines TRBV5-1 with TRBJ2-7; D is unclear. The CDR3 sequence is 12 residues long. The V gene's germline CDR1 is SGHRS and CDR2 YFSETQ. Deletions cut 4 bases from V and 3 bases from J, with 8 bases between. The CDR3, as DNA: TGCGCCAGCAGCAGCGAACTCTACGAGCAGTACTTC. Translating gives CASSSELYEQYF.

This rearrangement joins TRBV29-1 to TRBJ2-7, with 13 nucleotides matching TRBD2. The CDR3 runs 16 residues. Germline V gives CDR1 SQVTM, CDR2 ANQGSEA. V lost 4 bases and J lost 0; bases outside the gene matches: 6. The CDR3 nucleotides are TGCAGCGTTGGAGGTCGGACTAGCGGGAGCTCCTACGAGCAGTACTTC. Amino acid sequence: CSVGGRTSGSSYEQYF.

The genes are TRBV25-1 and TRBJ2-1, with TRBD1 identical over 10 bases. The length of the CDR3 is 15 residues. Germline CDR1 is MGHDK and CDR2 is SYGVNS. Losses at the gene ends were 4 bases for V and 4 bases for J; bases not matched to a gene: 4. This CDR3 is CASSADRGIYNEQFF. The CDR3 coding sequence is TGTGCCAGCAGTGCGGACAGGGGGATATACAATGAGCAGTTCTTC.

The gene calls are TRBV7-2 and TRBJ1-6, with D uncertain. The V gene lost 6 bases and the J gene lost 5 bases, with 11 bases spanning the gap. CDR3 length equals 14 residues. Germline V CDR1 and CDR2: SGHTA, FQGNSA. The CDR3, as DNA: TGTGCCAGCAGGAAAGGACGAGATAATTCACCCCTCCACTTT. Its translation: CASRKGRDNSPLHF.

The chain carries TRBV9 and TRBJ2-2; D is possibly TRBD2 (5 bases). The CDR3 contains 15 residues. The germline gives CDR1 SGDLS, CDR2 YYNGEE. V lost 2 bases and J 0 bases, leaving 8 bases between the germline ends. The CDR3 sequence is CASSVSSTNTGELFF. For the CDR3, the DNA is TGTGCCAGCAGCGTCTCTAGCACGAACACCGGGGAGCTGTTTTTT.

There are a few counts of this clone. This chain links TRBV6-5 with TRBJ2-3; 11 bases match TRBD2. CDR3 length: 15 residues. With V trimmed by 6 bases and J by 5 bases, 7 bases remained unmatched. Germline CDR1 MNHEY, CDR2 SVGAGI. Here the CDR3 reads CASSPLAGGRDTQYF. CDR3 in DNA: TGTGCCAGCAGCCCTCTAGCGGGGGGTAGAGATACGCAGTATTTT.